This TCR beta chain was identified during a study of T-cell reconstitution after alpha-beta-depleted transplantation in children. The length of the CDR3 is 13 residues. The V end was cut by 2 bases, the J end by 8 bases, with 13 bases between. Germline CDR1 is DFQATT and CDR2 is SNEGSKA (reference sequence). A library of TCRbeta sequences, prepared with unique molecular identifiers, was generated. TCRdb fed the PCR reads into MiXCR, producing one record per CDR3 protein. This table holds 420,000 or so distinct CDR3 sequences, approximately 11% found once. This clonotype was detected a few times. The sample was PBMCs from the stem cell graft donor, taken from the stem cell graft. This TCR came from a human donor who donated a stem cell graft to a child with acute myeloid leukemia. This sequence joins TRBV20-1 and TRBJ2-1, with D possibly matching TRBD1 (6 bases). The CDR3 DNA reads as TGCAGTGCTAGAAGTATACAGGGCTATGAGCAGTTCTTC. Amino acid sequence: CSARSIQGYEQFF.